Below are 4 T cell receptor beta chains sequenced from a single sample in a study of blood T cell repertoires in COVID-19. The table came from immunoSEQ multiplex PCR; TCRdb's copy has only in-frame clones and leaves some out. Of tens of thousands of clones listed, roughly four fifths were seen once; the top ten hold under 11%. The specimen was peripheral blood. Source of these receptors: a man between 60 and 75 years old with acute or convalescent COVID-19.

CDR3 loop: CASSSPTSNVQPQHF. The CDR3 bases are TGTGCCAGCAGTTCTCCGACATCTAACGTACAGCCCCAGCATTTT. The rearrangement joins TRBV28 to TRBJ1-5; D is undetermined. Germline V gene data show CDR1 as MDHEN and CDR2 as SYDVKM. This CDR3 is 15 amino acids long. Trimming took 4 bases from V and 7 from J, leaving 17 bases between them.

The rearrangement uses TRBV6-5 and TRBJ1-2; 12 positions agree with TRBD1. V was clipped by 6 bases and J by 4 bases; unmatched bases: 6. Germline V gene data show CDR1 as MNHEY and CDR2 as SVGAGI. This CDR3 spans 15 amino acids. The CDR3 loop is CASRPGTGGIYGYTF. CDR3 coding DNA: TGTGCCAGCAGACCCGGGACAGGGGGCATCTATGGCTACACCTTC.

The chain recombines TRBV9 with TRBJ2-5; tentatively, D is TRBD2 (5 bases). The CDR3 is 14 residues long. Germline V gene lookup returns CDR1 SGDLS and CDR2 YYNGEE. Trimming removed 4 bases at V and 4 bases at J, with 14 bases between. DNA for the CDR3: TGTGCCAGCAGCCCCCAGAGGGCGTCAGAGACCCAGTACTTC. This encodes CASSPQRASETQYF.

J is TRBJ2-3 and V is TRBV5-5; no definite D call. Germline values: CDR1 SGHKS, CDR2 YYEKEE (reference sequence). This CDR3 is built from 14 residues. V gave up 6 bases and J gave up 4 bases, with 15 bases separating them. The DNA for the CDR3 is TGTGCCAGCATCCTTACGGGTTTGGCAGATACGCAGTATTTT. This sequence encodes CASILTGLADTQYF.